This TCR beta chain was sequenced for a study of cytotoxic CD8 clonotypes in ibrutinib-treated CLL. Germline assignment: CDR1 SEHNR and CDR2 FQNEAQ (reference sequence). The germline V and J ends were trimmed by 8 bases and 6 bases, with 15 bases remaining between them. The CDR3 has 13 amino acids. Libraries were prepared by immunoSEQ multiplex PCR; TCRdb keeps only in-frame clonotypes and omits some of them. The top ten clones hold about 5.3% of a sample with nearly 300,000 clones, roughly three quarters of them seen once. The material sequenced was PBMCs, taken at disease progression, from a patient treated with ibrutinib. The TCR was taken from a human donor with chronic lymphocytic leukemia. The chain uses TRBV7-9 and TRBJ2-3; tentatively, D is TRBD1 (7 bases). This CDR3 reads CASVPQGGDTQYF. CDR3 DNA: TGTGCCAGCGTACCGCAGGGGGGTGATACGCAGTATTTT.